Detailed here is one T cell receptor (beta chain). Trimming removed 5 bases from V and 2 bases from J; junction bases left unmatched: 6. The CDR3 runs to 15 residues. Germline CDR1 and CDR2: SGHVS and FNYEAQ. The data stem from a study of cytomegalovirus exposure and HLA in healthy donors. The table came from immunoSEQ multiplex PCR; TCRdb's copy has only in-frame clones and leaves some out. The sample records tens of thousands of clones, approximately 94% being singletons. This TCR was recovered from a young woman in good health and CMV-seronegative. Sequenced input: PBMCs. This chain links TRBV7-6 with TRBJ2-3, with 8 bases lining up with TRBD2. In nucleotides, the CDR3 is TGTGCCAGCAGCCGTAGCGGGGTCCCCACAGATACGCAGTATTTT. Protein: CASSRSGVPTDTQYF.